A single sample gave rise to the 17 T cell receptor beta chains below, sequenced in a study of blood T cell repertoires in COVID-19. Data came from immunoSEQ multiplex PCR; TCRdb stores just in-frame clones and leaves some out. The data show around 290,000 clones, with about 86% seen just once and about an eighth held by the top ten. Input material: peripheral blood. The receptor source for this set is a woman aged 70-85 years with COVID-19, enrolled during active disease.

The chain carries TRBV19 and TRBJ1-1; D not certain. The CDR3 is 16 amino acids. Between the trimmed V and J ends, which lost 8 bases and 1 base, there was a span of 20 bases. Germline V gene data show CDR1 as LNHDA and CDR2 as SQIVND (reference sequence). CDR3 bases: TGTGCCAGTCAGACACAAGGCCGGGAGAAGAACACTGAAGCTTTCTTT. This translates into CASQTQGREKNTEAFF.

The chain combines TRBV19 with TRBJ2-5; D unresolved. Germline V CDR1 and CDR2: LNHDA, SQIVND (reference sequence). The CDR3 runs to 13 residues. V lost 8 bases, J lost 5 bases, and 15 bases lay in between. CDR3 in amino acids: CASSIARPETQYF. The CDR3 coding sequence is TGTGCCAGTTCCATAGCACGACCCGAGACCCAGTACTTC.

V gene TRBV30 combines with J gene TRBJ1-5; no clear D. CDR1 and CDR2 from the germline V gene are GTSNPN and SVGIG (reference sequence). This CDR3 comprises 14 residues. V lost 0 bases to trimming and J lost 0 bases, with 6 bases between them. CDR3 protein: CAWSVEGSNQPQHF. The CDR3, as DNA: TGTGCCTGGAGTGTAGAGGGTAGCAATCAGCCCCAGCATTTT.

V and J are TRBV27 and TRBJ1-2; D is unclear. With 0 bases removed from V and 8 bases from J, the gap between germline ends came to 16 bases. From germline, CDR1 is MNHEY and CDR2 SMNVEV (reference sequence). CDR3 size: 15 residues. CDR3 nucleotide sequence: TGTGCCAGCAGTTTATCGGGTGTGCGGATTGACGGCTACACCTTC. It codes for CASSLSGVRIDGYTF.

The chain employs TRBV20-1 and TRBJ2-3; 8 bases line up with TRBD2. Germline V gene lookup returns CDR1 DFQATT and CDR2 SNEGSKA (reference sequence). Losses at the gene ends were 3 bases for V and 2 bases for J; bases not matched to a gene: 7. This CDR3 region has 15 residues. CDR3 protein: CSASARGAYTDTQYF. DNA for the CDR3: TGCAGTGCTAGTGCGCGGGGGGCGTACACAGATACGCAGTATTTT.

This chain joins TRBV21-1 and TRBJ1-3; the table names TRBD1, a call not compared with the DNA. TRBV21-1 is flagged as a pseudogene. The CDR3 sequence is 15 residues long. CDR3 protein: CARKRQVHSGNTIYF. In DNA form, the CDR3 reads TGTGCCAGGAAAAGACAGGTACACTCTGGAAACACCATATATTTT.

This chain connects TRBV29-1 to TRBJ1-1, with 7 bases aligning to TRBD1. With 3 bases clipped from V and 1 base from J, the junction kept 2 bases outside the gene matches. CDR3 length equals 13 residues. The germline V gene encodes CDR1 SQVTM and CDR2 ANQGSEA. The CDR3 DNA is TGCAGCGTTGAGACAGGGCGGAACACTGAAGCTTTCTTT. This codes for CSVETGRNTEAFF.

V usage is TRBV28 and J usage is TRBJ2-7; D unclear. The V and J ends lost 2 bases and 6 bases respectively, with 17 bases between them. Germline V gene sequence: CDR1 MDHEN, CDR2 SYDVKM. This CDR3 is 15 amino acids long. CDR3 protein: CASSLADGRLSEQYF. CDR3 DNA: TGTGCCAGCAGTTTAGCAGACGGCAGGTTAAGCGAGCAGTACTTC. The full variable domain, its missing parts supplied by reference TRBV28 and TRBJ2-7, is DVKVTQSSRYLVKRTGEKVFLECVQDMDHENMFWYRQDPGLGLRLIYFSYDVKMKEKGDIPEGYSVSREKKERFSLILESASTNQTSMYLCASSLADGRLSEQYFGPGTRLTVT.

This clone occurred once. The genes are TRBV2 and TRBJ1-4, with D perhaps TRBD1 (6 bases). This CDR3 is 16 amino acids long. The germline V and J ends were trimmed by 7 bases and 3 bases, with 18 bases remaining between them. Per germline, CDR1 SNHLY and CDR2 FYNNEI. The CDR3 is CASTRIQGTSNEKLFF. The CDR3 nucleotides read TGTGCCAGCACTCGGATACAGGGTACCTCTAATGAAAAACTGTTTTTT.

As concerns this clone: A clone one base away is much larger, so this may be a read error. This chain joins TRBV28 and TRBJ1-1; 7 bases agree with TRBD1. This CDR3 is built from 14 residues. The ends lost 2 bases at V and 1 base at J; junction bases unmatched: 1. Per the germline V gene, CDR1 is MDHEN and CDR2 is SYDVKM. The CDR3 protein is CASSLPGGNTEAFF. CDR3 nucleotides: TGTGCCAGCAGTTTACCAGGGGGGAACACTGAAGCTTTCTTT.

J is TRBJ1-4 and V is TRBV11-2; D perhaps matches TRBD1 (6 bases). The CDR3 spans 15 residues. Germline CDR1 is SGHAT and CDR2 is FQNNGV. Between the trimmed V and J ends, which lost 3 bases and 3 bases, there was a span of 11 bases. The CDR3 coding sequence is TGTGCCAGCAGCTTTGGCAGGGGTCCTAATGAAAAACTGTTTTTT. Translating it yields CASSFGRGPNEKLFF.

The gene calls are TRBV6-1 and TRBJ1-2; possibly TRBD1 for D (6 bases). Germline V lookup: CDR1 MNHNS, CDR2 SASEGT. There are 14 residues in the CDR3. The V gene lost 2 bases and the J gene lost 2 bases, with 9 bases spanning the gap. The CDR3 bases are TGTGCCAGCAGTGAATTGGGGACAAACTATGGCTACACCTTC. Protein product: CASSELGTNYGYTF.

The chain has TRBV9 and TRBJ1-4; D is undetermined. Germline assignment: CDR1 SGDLS and CDR2 YYNGEE. Deletions cut 5 bases from V and 7 bases from J, with 12 bases between. The length of the CDR3 is 13 residues. The CDR3 nucleotides are TGTGCCAGCAGTGCCGGAGTTGGTGAAAAACTGTTTTTT. Translated, it gives CASSAGVGEKLFF.

This clone was found once. This chain links TRBV4-3 with TRBJ2-3, with 7 bases fitting TRBD2. The CDR3 has 18 amino acids. The V segment lost 0 bases and the J segment 6 bases; nucleotides outside the gene matches: 15. The germline V gene encodes CDR1 LGHNA and CDR2 YSLEER. The DNA for the CDR3 is TGCGCCAGCAGCCAAGAAGGGAGTCGGGCAGACGGGGGGGATACGCAGTATTTT. Translation gives CASSQEGSRADGGDTQYF.

This chain links TRBV9 with TRBJ1-2, with D possibly matching TRBD1 (5 bases). This CDR3 is built from 14 residues. Trimming shortened V by 0 bases and J by 4 bases, and 10 bases separated the two germline ends. Germline values: CDR1 SGDLS, CDR2 YYNGEE. The DNA of the CDR3 is TGTGCCAGCAGCGTAGGCATTGACAGCTATGGCTACACCTTC. Translating it yields CASSVGIDSYGYTF.

The chain joins TRBV5-8 to TRBJ2-3; the D gene is possibly TRBD2 (7 bases). Germline values: CDR1 SGHTS, CDR2 YDEGEE. The CDR3 loop spans 14 amino acids. V dropped 1 base and J dropped 7 bases, with 13 bases sitting between them. CDR3 amino acids: CASSLRGGGYTQYF. CDR3 bases: TGTGCCAGCAGCTTGAGGGGGGGTGGGTATACGCAGTATTTT.

The chain links TRBV28 to TRBJ2-7; 10 nucleotides match TRBD2. V lost 4 bases, J lost 0 bases, and 15 bases stayed unmatched. This CDR3 is 19 amino acids long. Germline assignment: CDR1 MDHEN and CDR2 SYDVKM. CDR3 sequence (DNA): TGTGCCAGCAGTTATCTTTTAGCGGGGGGCCCTATAAGCTCCTACGAGCAGTACTTC. It translates to CASSYLLAGGPISSYEQYF.